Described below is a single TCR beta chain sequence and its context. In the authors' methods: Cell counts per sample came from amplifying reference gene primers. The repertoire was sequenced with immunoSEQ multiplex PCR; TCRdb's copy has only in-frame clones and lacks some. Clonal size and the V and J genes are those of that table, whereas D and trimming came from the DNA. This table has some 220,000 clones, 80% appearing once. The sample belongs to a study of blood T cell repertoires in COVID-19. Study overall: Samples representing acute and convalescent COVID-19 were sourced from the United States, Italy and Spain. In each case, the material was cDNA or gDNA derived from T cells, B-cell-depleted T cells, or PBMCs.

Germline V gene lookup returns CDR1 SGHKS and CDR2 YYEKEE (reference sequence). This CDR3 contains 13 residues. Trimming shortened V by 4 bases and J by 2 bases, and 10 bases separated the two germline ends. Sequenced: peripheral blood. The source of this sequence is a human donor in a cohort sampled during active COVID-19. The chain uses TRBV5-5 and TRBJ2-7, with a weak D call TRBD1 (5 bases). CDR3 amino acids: CASSPQGPYEQYF. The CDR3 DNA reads TGTGCCAGCAGCCCCCAGGGTCCCTACGAGCAGTACTTC.